Following are 31 T cell receptor beta chains from one sample sequenced in a study of prognosis after radiotherapy for stage I lung cancer (dated by TCRdb to the early 2020s). For sequencing, an Illumina HiSeq 3000 was employed. Two rounds of multiplex PCR were performed to amplify the TCR beta CDR3 region from genomic DNA. The first PCR round used primers specific to each TRBV and TRBJ gene, and the primer sequences were filed in Chinese patent CN105087789A. TCRdb cleaned the public reads at Q25 with fastp, built clones with MiXCR and kept in-frame beta chains. CDR3 protein sequences are deduplicated, and each keeps its most common genes and DNA. Recorded for this sample are around 14,000 distinct CDR3 sequences; 25% to 30% of them occurred a single time. The top ten constitute about an eighth of the sample. This material consisted of PBMCs, taken before or after stereotactic body radiation therapy (not recorded which). The receptors were gathered from a donor over 45 with non-small cell lung cancer.

V and J are TRBV6-2 or TRBV6-3 and TRBJ2-2, with D possibly being TRBD1 (6 bases). With 5 bases removed from V and 3 bases from J, the gap between germline ends came to 16 bases. This CDR3 comprises 16 residues. The germline gives CDR1 MNHEY, CDR2 SVGEGT. CDR3 sequence (DNA): TGTGCCAGCAGTGAAACAGGGTGCTTTTACACCGGGGAGCTGTTTTTT. This sequence encodes CASSETGCFYTGELFF.

Ten or more counts support this clonotype. The J gene is TRBJ2-3, the V gene TRBV9, with D possibly being TRBD2 (6 bases). Trimming cost V 0 bases and J 3 bases, with 14 bases left between them. Looked up from germline, CDR1 is SGDLS and CDR2 is YYNGEE. The CDR3 is made up of 16 amino acids. The chain's CDR3 is CASSVEAGSGTDTQYF. The CDR3 coding sequence is TGTGCCAGCAGCGTAGAGGCCGGGAGCGGGACAGATACGCAGTATTTT.

By share of the sample, this clonotype is medium-sized (0.01 to 0.1%). The rearrangement joins TRBV27 to TRBJ2-1; 9 bases align to TRBD2. Germline CDR1 and CDR2: MNHEY and SMNVEV (reference sequence). J lost 6 bases, V lost 3 bases, and 9 bases had no gene match. The length of the CDR3 is 16 residues. CDR3: CASSFSAGGPGNEQFF. The CDR3, as DNA: TGTGCCAGCAGTTTCTCCGCGGGGGGGCCTGGCAATGAGCAGTTCTTC.

The genes are TRBV6-2 or TRBV6-3 and TRBJ2-2; possibly TRBD1 or TRBD2 for D (5 bases each). This CDR3 region has 16 residues. From germline, CDR1 is MNHEY and CDR2 SVGEGT. Trimming removed 7 bases at V and 5 bases at J, with 20 bases between. The CDR3 sequence is CASMSQPGTVTGELFF. DNA for the CDR3: TGTGCCAGCATGTCCCAGCCCGGGACGGTAACCGGGGAGCTGTTTTTT.

With respect to this clonotype: This likely traces to a read error, being one base from a far larger clone. The V call is TRBV6-5, the J call TRBJ2-1, with 9 bases identical to TRBD2. This CDR3 region has 13 residues. Germline V CDR1 and CDR2: MNHEY, SVGAGI. The ends lost 8 bases at V and 5 bases at J; junction bases unmatched: 4. The CDR3 bases are TGTGCCAGCGGGCGGGGGGGAGACAATGAGCAGTTCTTC. As protein: CASGRGGDNEQFF.

In regard to this clonotype: Mismatch with germline at one junction end may stem from a read error. V usage is TRBV6-1 and J usage is TRBJ2-7; perhaps TRBD2 as D (6 bases). CDR3 length: 12 residues. Germline CDR1 and CDR2: MNHNS and SASEGT. CDR3 in DNA: TGCGCCAGCAGTGTGGAGGGGTACGATCAGTACTTC. Protein sequence: CASSVEGYDQYF.

This clonotype was counted ten times or more. The chain couples TRBV4-1 to TRBJ1-3; D is perhaps TRBD1 (5 bases). The CDR3 sequence is 14 residues long. V lost 11 bases and J lost 4, with 18 bases in between. Germline V CDR1 and CDR2: MGHRA, YSYEKL. The DNA of the CDR3 is TGCGCCTCTAAAGAGGGACCCATGGGAAACACCATATATTTT. Protein sequence: CASKEGPMGNTIYF.

In its sample, this clonotype was seen many times. The V gene is TRBV12-3 or TRBV12-4, the J gene TRBJ2-1; 12 nucleotides agree with TRBD2. V shed 5 bases, J shed 6 bases, and the junction held 2 bases outside the gene matches. The CDR3 spans 14 residues. The CDR3 spells CASSPSGGVNEQFF. CDR3 in DNA: TGTGCCAGCAGTCCTAGCGGGGGGGTCAATGAGCAGTTCTTC.

This clonotype has ten or more counts. This CDR3 is CASSSMGLANYYEQYF. CDR3 DNA sequence: TGTGCCAGCAGTTCTATGGGACTAGCGAACTATTACGAGCAGTACTTC. The gene calls are TRBV12-3 or TRBV12-4 and TRBJ2-7; TRBD2 matches 10 bases. V shed 4 bases, J shed 4 bases, and the junction held 10 bases outside the gene matches. The CDR3 extends over 16 amino acids.

Comments on this clonotype: A single base is all that separates this from a far larger clone, so a read error is likely. V usage is TRBV28 and J usage is TRBJ2-1; TRBD2 aligns across 12 bases. After removal of 3 bases from V and 10 bases from J, the junction contained 10 bases not matched to a gene. The CDR3 extends over 16 amino acids. From germline, CDR1 is MDHEN and CDR2 SYDVKM. Here the CDR3 reads CASSFLAGGSSYEQFF. The CDR3 nucleotides are TGTGCCAGCAGTTTCCTAGCGGGAGGGTCCTCCTACGAGCAGTTCTTC.

This clonotype is judged medium-sized. V gene TRBV6-2 or TRBV6-3 combines with J gene TRBJ2-3; 7 bases agree with TRBD1. V lost 4 bases, J lost 3 bases, and 1 base stayed unmatched. This CDR3 comprises 13 residues. Germline V gene data show CDR1 as MNHEY and CDR2 as SVGEGT. The CDR3 here is CASSSTGTDTQYF. CDR3 in DNA: TGTGCCAGCAGTTCGACAGGGACAGATACGCAGTATTTT.

For this clonotype: A far bigger clonotype differs at one base, so this is likely a read error. The chain joins TRBV11-2 to TRBJ2-7, with 7 bases identical to TRBD2. Per germline, CDR1 SGHAT and CDR2 FQNNGV. Germline trimming cut 5 bases from V and 7 bases from J; bases unmatched to any gene: 14. The CDR3 sequence is 15 residues long. The CDR3 spells CASSPPLAGDNEQYF. CDR3 in DNA: TGTGCCAGCAGCCCCCCGCTGGCGGGAGACAATGAGCAGTACTTC.

This chain uses TRBV6-2 or TRBV6-3 with TRBJ2-3, with 7 bases matching TRBD1. The CDR3 runs to 17 residues. V dropped 9 bases and J dropped 4; count of bases not matched to a gene: 19. Germline V gene lookup returns CDR1 MNHEY and CDR2 SVGEGT. In nucleotides, the CDR3 is TGTGCCAGGAGTCCTCGCAGCGGCAGGGGGATTTCAGATACGCAGTATTTT. This translates into CARSPRSGRGISDTQYF.

By sample fraction, this clonotype is medium-sized. This rearrangement joins TRBV27 to TRBJ2-6; the D is unclear. The CDR3 is 13 amino acids. Per germline, CDR1 MNHEY and CDR2 SMNVEV (reference sequence). Trimming removed 6 bases at V and 1 base at J, with 4 bases between. This CDR3 reads CASSKSGANVLTF. As DNA, the CDR3 is TGTGCCAGCAGCAAATCTGGGGCCAACGTCCTGACTTTC.

This clonotype is medium-sized. The V call is TRBV28, the J call TRBJ2-7, with 7 bases matching TRBD2. There are 15 residues in the CDR3. Trimming at V came to 2 bases and at J to 3 bases, leaving 7 bases not matched to a gene. The germline CDR1 and CDR2 sequences are MDHEN and SYDVKM. The CDR3 DNA is TGTGCCAGCAGTTTAAGGGGAGGGAAAGACTACGAGCAGTACTTC. As protein: CASSLRGGKDYEQYF. Full variable domain (outside the CDR3, taken from reference TRBV28 and TRBJ2-7): DVKVTQSSRYLVKRTGEKVFLECVQDMDHENMFWYRQDPGLGLRLIYFSYDVKMKEKGDIPEGYSVSREKKERFSLILESASTNQTSMYLCASSLRGGKDYEQYFGPGTRLTVT.

This clonotype counts as medium-sized. The CDR3 here is CASSELRLAGGSNEQFF. CDR3 in DNA: TGTGCCAGCAGTGAACTCCGACTAGCGGGGGGGAGTAATGAGCAGTTCTTC. The gene calls are TRBV6-1 and TRBJ2-1; 14 bases map to TRBD2. CDR1 is MNHNS, CDR2 SASEGT, per germline. Trimming at V came to 2 bases and at J to 7 bases, leaving 7 bases not matched to a gene. This CDR3 spans 17 amino acids.

Details on this clonotype: A read error may be the cause here, since a much bigger clone is one base away. The chain joins TRBV6-9 to TRBJ2-3; D is undetermined. Looked up from germline, CDR1 is MNHGY and CDR2 is SVAAGI. The CDR3 runs to 15 residues. The CDR3 DNA sequence: TGTACCAGCAGTTATCTGCGAGTGGCAACAGATACGCAGTATTTT. This encodes CTSSYLRVATDTQYF.

This clonotype came up many times. V gene TRBV7-9 combines with J gene TRBJ2-6; D possibly corresponds to TRBD1 (6 bases). Germline values: CDR1 SEHNR, CDR2 FQNEAQ (reference sequence). Trimming left V 5 bases short and J 0 bases short, with 11 bases between. This CDR3 contains 16 residues. CDR3 coding DNA: TGTGCCAGCAGCCCCTGGGACAACTCTGGGGCCAACGTCCTGACTTTC. Translated: CASSPWDNSGANVLTF.

The chain is built from TRBV2 and TRBJ1-1; D not certain. The CDR3 length is 15 residues. Germline V gives CDR1 SNHLY, CDR2 FYNNEI. Between the trimmed V and J ends, which lost 3 bases and 6 bases, there was a span of 17 bases. The CDR3 DNA follows: TGTGCCAGCAGTGAGACGCCCGAGAAACGGCCTGAAGCTTTCTTT. Its protein is CASSETPEKRPEAFF.

This clonotype came up many times. The gene calls are TRBV3-1 and TRBJ2-1; D is unclear. The V gene lost 0 bases and the J gene lost 6 bases, with 18 bases spanning the gap. The CDR3 covers 17 residues. Germline V gene sequence: CDR1 LGHDT, CDR2 YNNKEL (reference sequence). The CDR3, as DNA: TGTGCCAGCAGCCAAGAGTCCACAAGTTTGATTAGCAATGAGCAGTTCTTC. Translation: CASSQESTSLISNEQFF.

This clonotype is judged medium-sized. V gene TRBV12-3 or TRBV12-4 combines with J gene TRBJ2-3, with TRBD2 matching over 10 bases. The CDR3 extends over 14 amino acids. Trimming removed 7 bases from V and 5 bases from J; junction bases left unmatched: 6. The CDR3 loop reads CASTMWTSGDTQYF. CDR3 in DNA: TGTGCCAGCACCATGTGGACTAGCGGAGATACGCAGTATTTT.

This clonotype was recorded many times. The chain carries TRBV9 and TRBJ2-7, with 14 bases fitting TRBD2. Germline CDR1 reads SGDLS; CDR2 reads YYNGEE. The junction had 5 bases not matched to a gene; V was cut back by 3 bases and J by 6 bases. CDR3 length equals 15 residues. The DNA for the CDR3 is TGTGCCAGCAGCGCATCGACTAGCGGGAGGGCCGAGCAGTACTTC. This codes for CASSASTSGRAEQYF.

In regard to this clonotype: A much larger clonotype is one base distant, so this may be a read error. The rearrangement joins TRBV10-3 to TRBJ2-5, with 8 bases aligning to TRBD2. This CDR3 has 18 residues. V lost 0 bases to trimming and J lost 2 bases; unmatched junction nucleotides: 11. The V gene's germline CDR1 is ENHRY and CDR2 SYGVKD. This CDR3 is CAISESGPGTRVQETQYF. The CDR3 bases are TGTGCCATCAGTGAGTCTGGCCCCGGGACTAGAGTTCAAGAGACCCAGTACTTC.

This clonotype has ten or more counts. This CDR3 is CASSEFIAGGLYEQYF. The CDR3 DNA is TGCGCCAGCAGTGAGTTTATAGCGGGAGGACTCTACGAGCAGTACTTC. The chain uses TRBV10-2 and TRBJ2-7; 10 bases align to TRBD2. This CDR3 comprises 16 residues. J lost 3 bases, V lost 1 base, and 6 bases had no gene match. The germline gives CDR1 WSHSY, CDR2 SAAADI.

A word on this clonotype: This likely reflects a read error, since a far larger clone is one base away. This chain uses TRBV6-2 or TRBV6-3 with TRBJ1-1, with D perhaps TRBD1 (5 bases). Deletions cut 5 bases from V and 4 bases from J, with 14 bases between. The CDR3 sequence is 14 residues long. The germline CDR1 and CDR2 sequences are MNHEY and SVGEGT. Here the CDR3 reads CASSARGWGTEAFF. Written as DNA, the CDR3 is TGTGCCAGCAGTGCGCGGGGGTGGGGCACTGAAGCTTTCTTT.

This clonotype has a count of ten or more. The chain is built from TRBV5-1 and TRBJ1-1, with D possibly matching TRBD1 (6 bases). From germline, CDR1 is SGHRS and CDR2 YFSETQ. V was cut by 4 bases and J by 0 bases, with 10 bases left in between. The CDR3 is 14 amino acids. The CDR3 DNA follows: TGCGCCAGCAGCACCCAGGGGATGAACACTGAAGCTTTCTTT. It codes for CASSTQGMNTEAFF. Complete variable domain (other parts from reference TRBV5-1 and TRBJ1-1): KAGVTQTPRYLIKTRGQQVTLSCSPISGHRSVSWYQQTPGQGLQFLFEYFSETQRNKGNFPGRFSGRQFSNSRSEMNVSTLELGDSALYLCASSTQGMNTEAFFGQGTRLTVV.

This clonotype showed up many times. The chain recombines TRBV19 with TRBJ1-5; perhaps TRBD1 as D (5 bases). Trimming took off 7 bases at V and 0 bases at J, with 13 bases between the two ends. Germline CDR1 reads LNHDA; CDR2 reads SQIVND (reference sequence). This CDR3 has 15 amino acids. This CDR3 reads CASTTMTDSNQPQHF. The CDR3 DNA follows: TGTGCCAGTACCACCATGACAGATAGCAATCAGCCCCAGCATTTT.

Sample share makes this clonotype medium-sized. The chain carries TRBV6-5 and TRBJ2-7, with D possibly being TRBD1 (5 bases). The CDR3 has 17 amino acids. V shed 0 bases and J shed 9 bases, with 24 bases lying between them. Germline CDR1 MNHEY, CDR2 SVGAGI. The DNA for the CDR3 is TGTGCCAGCAGTTACTCGCGCTTTGAGGCAGGGAATACGAGGCAGTACTTC. Residues: CASSYSRFEAGNTRQYF.

Within the sample, this clonotype is medium-sized (0.01 to 0.1%). The genes are TRBV24-1 and TRBJ2-3; the D gene is possibly TRBD1 (6 bases). V lost 1 base to trimming and J lost 6 bases, with 10 bases between them. Germline CDR1 and CDR2: KGHDR and SFDVKD. CDR3 length: 14 amino acids. The CDR3 DNA sequence: TGTGCCACCAGTGATTTTACAGGGTCGGATACGCAGTATTTT. It encodes CATSDFTGSDTQYF.

Only one count was recorded for this clonotype. The chain employs TRBV6-2 or TRBV6-3 and TRBJ2-5, with 7 bases lining up with TRBD2. The CDR3 runs to 14 residues. V lost 7 bases, J lost 2 bases, and 7 bases stayed unmatched. Germline V gene data show CDR1 as MNHEY and CDR2 as SVGEGT. CDR3 sequence (DNA): TGTGCCAGCACCAAATTGGGGGGGCAAGAGACCCAGTACTTC. Translating it yields CASTKLGGQETQYF.

In its sample, this clonotype ranks as medium-sized. The V call is TRBV20-1, the J call TRBJ2-3; 8 bases are a match to TRBD1. This CDR3 comprises 14 residues. Germline V gene sequence: CDR1 DFQATT, CDR2 SNEGSKA (reference sequence). After removal of 2 bases from V and 5 bases from J, the junction contained 6 bases not matched to a gene. CDR3 nucleotides: TGCAGTGCTAGAAGGACAGGGTTTGGAGATACGCAGTATTTT. This codes for CSARRTGFGDTQYF.